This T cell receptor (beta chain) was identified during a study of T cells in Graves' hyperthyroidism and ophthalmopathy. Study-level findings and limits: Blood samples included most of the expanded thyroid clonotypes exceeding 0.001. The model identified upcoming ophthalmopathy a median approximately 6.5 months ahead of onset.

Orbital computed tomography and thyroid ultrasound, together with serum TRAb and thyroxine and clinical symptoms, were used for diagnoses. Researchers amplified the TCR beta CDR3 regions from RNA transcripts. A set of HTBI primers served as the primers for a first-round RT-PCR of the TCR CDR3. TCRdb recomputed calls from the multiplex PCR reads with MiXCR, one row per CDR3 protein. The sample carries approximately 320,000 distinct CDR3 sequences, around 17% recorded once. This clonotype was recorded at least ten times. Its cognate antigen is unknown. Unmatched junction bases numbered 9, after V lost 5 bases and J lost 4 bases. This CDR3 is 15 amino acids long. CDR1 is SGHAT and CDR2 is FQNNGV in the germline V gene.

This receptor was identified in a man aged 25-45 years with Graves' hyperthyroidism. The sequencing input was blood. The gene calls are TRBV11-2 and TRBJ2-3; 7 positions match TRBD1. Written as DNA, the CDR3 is TGTGCCAGCAGCCCGGGACAGCTCGAGTCAGATACGCAGTATTTT. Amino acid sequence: CASSPGQLESDTQYF.